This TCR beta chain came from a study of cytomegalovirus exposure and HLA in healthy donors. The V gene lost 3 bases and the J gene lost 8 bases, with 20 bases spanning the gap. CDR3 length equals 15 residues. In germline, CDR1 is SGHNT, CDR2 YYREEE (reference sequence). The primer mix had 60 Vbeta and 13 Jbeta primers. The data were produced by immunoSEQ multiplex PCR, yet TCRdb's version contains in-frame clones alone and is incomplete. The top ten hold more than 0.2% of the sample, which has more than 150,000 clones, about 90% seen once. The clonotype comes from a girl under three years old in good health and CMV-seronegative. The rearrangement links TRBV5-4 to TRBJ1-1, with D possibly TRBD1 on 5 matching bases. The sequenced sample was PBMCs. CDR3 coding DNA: TGTGCCAGCAGCTCTTTTGGAGGCCCCGGGGGGGAAGCTTTCTTT. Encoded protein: CASSSFGGPGGEAFF. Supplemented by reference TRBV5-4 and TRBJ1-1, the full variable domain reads ETGVTQSPTHLIKTRGQQVTLRCSSQSGHNTVSWYQQALGQGPQFIFQYYREEENGRGNFPPRFSGLQFPNYSSELNVNALELDDSALYLCASSSFGGPGGEAFFGQGTRLTVV.